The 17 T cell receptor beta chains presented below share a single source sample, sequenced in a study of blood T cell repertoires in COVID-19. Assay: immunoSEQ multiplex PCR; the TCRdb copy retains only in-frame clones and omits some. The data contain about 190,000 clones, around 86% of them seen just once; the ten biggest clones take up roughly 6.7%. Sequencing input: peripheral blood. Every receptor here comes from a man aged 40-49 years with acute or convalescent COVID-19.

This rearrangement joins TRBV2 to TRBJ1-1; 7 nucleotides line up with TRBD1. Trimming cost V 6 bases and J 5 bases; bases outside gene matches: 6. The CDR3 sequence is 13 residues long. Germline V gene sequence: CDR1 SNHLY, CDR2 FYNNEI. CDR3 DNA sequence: TGTGCCAGCAGCTTCGGACAGGCTACTGAAGCTTTCTTT. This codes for CASSFGQATEAFF.

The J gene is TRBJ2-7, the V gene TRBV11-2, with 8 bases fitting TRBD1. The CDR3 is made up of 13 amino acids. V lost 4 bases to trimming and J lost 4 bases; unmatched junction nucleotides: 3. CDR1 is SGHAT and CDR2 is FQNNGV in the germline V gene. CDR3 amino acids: CASSSDRAYEQYF. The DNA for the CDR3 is TGTGCCAGCAGCTCGGACAGGGCTTACGAGCAGTACTTC.

The CDR3 loop is CASSLVSQGVTIYF. The CDR3 DNA is TGTGCCAGCAGCTTAGTTAGCCAGGGTGTCACCATATATTTT. The V gene is TRBV7-2, the J gene TRBJ1-3; TRBD1 might be the D (5 bases). In germline, CDR1 is SGHTA, CDR2 FQGNSA. The CDR3 runs 14 residues. With 1 base removed from V and 9 bases from J, the gap between germline ends came to 13 bases. The full variable domain, with the rest looked up from reference TRBV7-2 and TRBJ1-3, is GAGVSQSPSNKVTEKGKDVELRCDPISGHTALYWYRQSLGQGLEFLIYFQGNSAPDKSGLPSDRFSAERTGGSVSTLTIQRTQQEDSAVYLCASSLVSQGVTIYFGEGSWLTVV.

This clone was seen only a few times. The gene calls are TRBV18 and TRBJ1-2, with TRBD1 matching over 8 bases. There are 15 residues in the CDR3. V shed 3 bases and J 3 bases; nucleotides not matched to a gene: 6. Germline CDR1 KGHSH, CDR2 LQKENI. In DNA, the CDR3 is TGTGCCAGCTCACCCCGGACAGGGCTTGACTATGGCTACACCTTC. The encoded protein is CASSPRTGLDYGYTF. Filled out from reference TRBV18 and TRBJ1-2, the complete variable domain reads NAGVMQNPRHLVRRRGQEARLRCSPMKGHSHVYWYRQLPEEGLKFMVYLQKENIIDESGMPKERFSAEFPKEGPSILRIQQVVRGDSAAYFCASSPRTGLDYGYTFGSGTRLTVV.

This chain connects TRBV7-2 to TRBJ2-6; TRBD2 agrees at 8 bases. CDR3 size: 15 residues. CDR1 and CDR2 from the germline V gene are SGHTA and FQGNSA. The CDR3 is CGGTRRISGANVLTF. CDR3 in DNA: TGTGGAGGGACTAGACGAATCTCTGGGGCCAACGTCCTGACTTTC.

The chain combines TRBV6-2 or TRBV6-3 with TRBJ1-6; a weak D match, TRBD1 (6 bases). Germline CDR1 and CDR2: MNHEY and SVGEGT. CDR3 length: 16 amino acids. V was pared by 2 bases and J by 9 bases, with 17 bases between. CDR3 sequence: CASSYRTAQGGSPLHF. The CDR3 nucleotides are TGTGCCAGCAGTTACCGGACAGCCCAAGGTGGTTCACCCCTCCACTTT.

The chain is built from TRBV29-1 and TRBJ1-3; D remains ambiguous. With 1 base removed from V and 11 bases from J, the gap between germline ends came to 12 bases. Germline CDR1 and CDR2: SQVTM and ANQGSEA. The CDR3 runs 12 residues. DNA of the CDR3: TGCAGCGTTGAAGTGGGGAGCGTCGCCATATATTTT. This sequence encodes CSVEVGSVAIYF.

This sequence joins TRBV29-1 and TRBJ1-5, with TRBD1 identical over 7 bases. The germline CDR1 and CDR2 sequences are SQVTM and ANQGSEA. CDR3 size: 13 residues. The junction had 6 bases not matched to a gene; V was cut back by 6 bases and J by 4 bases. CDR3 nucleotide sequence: TGCAGCGTGGCCGACAGGGTAAATCAGCCCCAGCATTTT. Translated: CSVADRVNQPQHF.

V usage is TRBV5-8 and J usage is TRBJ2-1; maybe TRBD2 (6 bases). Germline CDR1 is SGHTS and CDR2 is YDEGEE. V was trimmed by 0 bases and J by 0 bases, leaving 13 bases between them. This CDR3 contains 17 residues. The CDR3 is CASSLAGGISSYNEQFF. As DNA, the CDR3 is TGTGCCAGCAGCTTGGCTGGCGGGATCAGCTCCTACAATGAGCAGTTCTTC.

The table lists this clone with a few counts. CDR3 sequence (DNA): TGTGCCAGCAGCCAACCCGGACAGTTTGCACCCCTCCACTTT. Translating it yields CASSQPGQFAPLHF. The gene calls are TRBV3-1 (or the pseudogene TRBV3-2) and TRBJ1-6; TRBD1 might be the D (6 bases). The length of the CDR3 is 14 residues. Germline V gives CDR1 LGHDT, CDR2 YNNKEL (reference sequence). Trimming took 2 bases from V and 11 from J, leaving 13 bases between them.

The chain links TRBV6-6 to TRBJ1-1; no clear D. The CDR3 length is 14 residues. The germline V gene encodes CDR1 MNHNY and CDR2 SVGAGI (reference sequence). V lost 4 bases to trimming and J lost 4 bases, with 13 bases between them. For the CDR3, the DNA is TGTGCCAGCAGTTCCGGGTGGAAAAGCACTGAAGCTTTCTTT. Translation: CASSSGWKSTEAFF.

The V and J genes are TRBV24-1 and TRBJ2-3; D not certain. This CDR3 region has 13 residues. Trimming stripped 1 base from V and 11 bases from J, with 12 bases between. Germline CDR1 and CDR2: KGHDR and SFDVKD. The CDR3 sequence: CATSDLDNVGQYF. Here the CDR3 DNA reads TGTGCCACCAGTGATTTAGACAACGTGGGGCAGTATTTT.

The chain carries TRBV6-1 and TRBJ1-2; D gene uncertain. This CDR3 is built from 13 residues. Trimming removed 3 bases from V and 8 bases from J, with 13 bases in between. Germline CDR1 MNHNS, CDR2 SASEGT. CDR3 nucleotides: TGTGCCAGCAGTGATTCCGGGATTTGGGGCTACACCTTC. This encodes CASSDSGIWGYTF.

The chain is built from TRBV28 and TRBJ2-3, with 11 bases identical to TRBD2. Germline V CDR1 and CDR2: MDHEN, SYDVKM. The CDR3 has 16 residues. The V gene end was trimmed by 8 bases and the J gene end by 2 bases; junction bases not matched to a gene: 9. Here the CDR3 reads CASGPGGLAVTDTQYF. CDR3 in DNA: TGTGCCAGCGGGCCTGGGGGACTAGCGGTCACAGATACGCAGTATTTT.

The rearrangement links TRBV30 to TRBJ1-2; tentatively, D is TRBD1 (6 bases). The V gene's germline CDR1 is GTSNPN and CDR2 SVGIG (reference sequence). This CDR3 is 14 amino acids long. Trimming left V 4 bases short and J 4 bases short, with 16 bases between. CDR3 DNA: TGTGCCTGGACCTCGGCCAGGGACACCTATGGCTACACCTTC. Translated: CAWTSARDTYGYTF.

The CDR3 loop reads CASRLETGIRGYTF. The CDR3 DNA sequence: TGTGCCAGCAGGCTAGAGACAGGTATACGAGGCTACACCTTC. The genes are TRBV5-4 and TRBJ1-2; maybe TRBD1 (6 bases). V shed 5 bases and J shed 8 bases, with 19 bases lying between them. CDR3 length: 14 residues. Germline V gene lookup returns CDR1 SGHNT and CDR2 YYREEE (reference sequence).

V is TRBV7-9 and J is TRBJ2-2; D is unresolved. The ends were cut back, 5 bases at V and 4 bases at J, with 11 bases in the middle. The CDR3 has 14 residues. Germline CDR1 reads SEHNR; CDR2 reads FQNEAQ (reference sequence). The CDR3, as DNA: TGTGCCAGCAGCCCCGCTTACTTCACCGGGGAGCTGTTTTTT. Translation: CASSPAYFTGELFF.